This TCR beta chain is from a study of cytomegalovirus exposure and HLA in healthy donors. Overall study: The study's early data release held 75 million to 95 million unique TCRs from HLA-typed donors.

This PCR relied on a set of 60 Vbeta primers and 13 Jbeta primers. Profiling relied on immunoSEQ multiplex PCR, and the TCRdb table lists in-frame clones only, not all of them. The table shows more than 95,000 clones, with approximately 80% occurring only once. The study, taken as a whole, reports: Several of the most significant clusters were apparently associated with common viral pathogens in a later analysis. 164 TCR beta chains were listed as cytomegalovirus-associated.

Donors were nominally healthy when sampled, though unrecorded immune exposures were likely. The CDR3 totals 15 residues. The V end lost 2 bases, the J end lost 5 bases, and 15 bases lay between the germline ends. Germline V lookup: CDR1 MDHEN, CDR2 SYDVKM. Comment on this clone: What it binds is unknown.

The sequence was collected from a man over 45 in good health and CMV-seropositive. The sequencing input was PBMCs. The rearrangement uses TRBV28 and TRBJ2-5; no clear D gene. Here the CDR3 DNA reads TGTGCCAGCAGTTTAGCCAGCGTCAGTGGGGAGACCCAGTACTTC. It encodes CASSLASVSGETQYF. The full variable domain, in which reference TRBV28 and TRBJ2-5 provide the parts outside the CDR3, is DVKVTQSSRYLVKRTGEKVFLECVQDMDHENMFWYRQDPGLGLRLIYFSYDVKMKEKGDIPEGYSVSREKKERFSLILESASTNQTSMYLCASSLASVSGETQYFGPGTRLLVL.